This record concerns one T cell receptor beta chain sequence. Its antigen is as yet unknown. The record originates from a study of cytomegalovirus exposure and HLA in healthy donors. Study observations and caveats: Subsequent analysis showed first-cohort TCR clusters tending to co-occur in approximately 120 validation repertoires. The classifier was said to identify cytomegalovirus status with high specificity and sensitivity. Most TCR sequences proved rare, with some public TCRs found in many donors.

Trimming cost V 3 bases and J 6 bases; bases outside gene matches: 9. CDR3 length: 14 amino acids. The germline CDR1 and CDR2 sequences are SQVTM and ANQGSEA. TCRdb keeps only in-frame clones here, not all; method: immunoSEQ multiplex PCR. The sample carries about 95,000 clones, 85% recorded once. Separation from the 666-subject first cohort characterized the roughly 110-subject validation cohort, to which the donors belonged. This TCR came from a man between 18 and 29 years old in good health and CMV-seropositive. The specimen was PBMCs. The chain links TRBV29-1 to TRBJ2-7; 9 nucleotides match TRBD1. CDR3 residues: CSVDPGQGEAEQYF. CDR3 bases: TGCAGCGTTGACCCGGGACAGGGTGAGGCCGAGCAGTACTTC.